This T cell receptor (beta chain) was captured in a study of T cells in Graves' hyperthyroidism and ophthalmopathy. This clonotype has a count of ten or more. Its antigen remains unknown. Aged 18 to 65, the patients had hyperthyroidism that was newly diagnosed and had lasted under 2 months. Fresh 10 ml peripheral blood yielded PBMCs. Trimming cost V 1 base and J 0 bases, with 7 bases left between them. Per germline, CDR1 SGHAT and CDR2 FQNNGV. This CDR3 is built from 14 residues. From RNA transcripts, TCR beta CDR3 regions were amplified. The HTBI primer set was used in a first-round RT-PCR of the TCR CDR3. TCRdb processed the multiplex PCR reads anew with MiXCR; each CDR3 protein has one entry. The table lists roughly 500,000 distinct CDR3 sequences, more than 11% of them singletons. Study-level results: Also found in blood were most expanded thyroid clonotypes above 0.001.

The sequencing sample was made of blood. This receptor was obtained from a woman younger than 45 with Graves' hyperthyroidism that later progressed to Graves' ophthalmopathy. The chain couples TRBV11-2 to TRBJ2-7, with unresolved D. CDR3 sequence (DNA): TGTGCCAGCAGCTTAGTTCTCAGCTCCTACGAGCAGTACTTC. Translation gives CASSLVLSSYEQYF.